These 32 T cell receptor beta chains were sequenced from one sample in a study of T-cell reconstitution after alpha-beta-depleted transplantation in children. Construction of the TCRbeta library involved unique molecular identifiers. TCRdb reanalysed the PCR reads using MiXCR and keeps one entry per CDR3 protein. The sample includes around 450,000 distinct CDR3 sequences, 16% of them seen just once. The input for sequencing was PBMCs, mostly from graft donor cells, taken 360 days after TCRalphabeta/CD19-depleted stem cell transplant. Every receptor here comes from a boy younger than two who had a stem cell transplant for Wiskott-Aldrich syndrome, so the T cells may come from the graft donor.

V and J are TRBV12-3 or TRBV12-4 and TRBJ2-7; a weak D match, TRBD2 (6 bases). V dropped 0 bases and J dropped 3 bases, with 18 bases sitting between them. CDR3 size: 17 residues. The CDR3 loop reads CASSLALISGRGYEQYF. For the CDR3, the DNA is TGTGCCAGCAGTTTAGCGCTAATAAGTGGGCGGGGCTACGAGCAGTACTTC.

The rearrangement links TRBV12-3 or TRBV12-4 to TRBJ2-1, with D uncertain. Trimming took off 3 bases at V and 8 bases at J, with 8 bases between the two ends. The CDR3 sequence is 12 residues long. DNA for the CDR3: TGTGCCAGCAGTTTGATCCCAGATGAGCAGTTCTTC. Its protein is CASSLIPDEQFF.

This clonotype came up a few times. The chain carries TRBV20-1 and TRBJ2-1; TRBD2 matches 10 bases. The trim removed 5 bases at V and 2 bases at J, leaving 3 bases unmatched. The CDR3 sequence is 14 residues long. The germline V gene encodes CDR1 DFQATT and CDR2 SNEGSKA (reference sequence). The CDR3 loop reads CSASSGRTYNEQFF. The CDR3, as DNA: TGCAGTGCTTCTAGCGGGAGAACCTACAATGAGCAGTTCTTC.

The chain uses TRBV20-1 and TRBJ2-7; D not certain. Germline loops: CDR1 DFQATT, CDR2 SNEGSKA (reference sequence). The CDR3 is 11 amino acids. V lost 6 bases, J lost 4 bases, and 10 bases lay in between. CDR3 DNA sequence: TGCAGTGCCGCAAATTTATACGAGCAGTACTTC. Translating it yields CSAANLYEQYF.

This clonotype was counted once. This chain uses TRBV7-2 with TRBJ2-3; 8 bases map to TRBD2. The junction had 9 bases not matched to a gene; V was cut back by 4 bases and J by 6 bases. The CDR3 is made up of 15 amino acids. Germline V CDR1 and CDR2: SGHTA, FQGNSA. The DNA for the CDR3 is TGTGCCAGCAGCTCCATTAGCGGGGCTTGGGATACGCAGTATTTT. Translated: CASSSISGAWDTQYF. Full variable domain (missing parts from reference TRBV7-2 and TRBJ2-3): GAGVSQSPSNKVTEKGKDVELRCDPISGHTALYWYRQSLGQGLEFLIYFQGNSAPDKSGLPSDRFSAERTGGSVSTLTIQRTQQEDSAVYLCASSSISGAWDTQYFGPGTRLTVL.

This clonotype came up many times. V usage is TRBV6-5 and J usage is TRBJ1-1; D uncertain. This CDR3 is 11 amino acids long. CDR1 is MNHEY, CDR2 SVGAGI, per germline. Between the trimmed V and J ends, which lost 4 bases and 7 bases, there was a span of 7 bases. The CDR3 loop is CASSFGGEAFF. DNA for the CDR3: TGTGCCAGCAGTTTTGGCGGTGAAGCTTTCTTT.

This clonotype appeared a few times. The J gene is TRBJ2-3, the V gene TRBV5-1; D perhaps matches TRBD1 (5 bases). CDR3 length equals 17 residues. V lost 0 bases to trimming and J lost 2 bases, with 16 bases between them. Germline CDR1 and CDR2: SGHRS and YFSETQ. CDR3 nucleotide sequence: TGCGCCAGCAGCTTGGATTTTTGGGGCCTGTACACAGATACGCAGTATTTT. This codes for CASSLDFWGLYTDTQYF.

This clonotype was recorded once. Written as DNA, the CDR3 is TGTGCCAGCAGCTTACAACTCCCGAACACTGAAGCTTTCTTT. Encoded protein: CASSLQLPNTEAFF. This chain links TRBV5-5 with TRBJ1-1; D unclear. This CDR3 is 14 amino acids long. The germline V gene has CDR1 SGHKS and CDR2 YYEKEE (reference sequence). V lost 2 bases and J lost 1, with 9 bases in between.

V usage is TRBV5-1 and J usage is TRBJ2-1; unclear D gene. Germline lookup yields CDR1 SGHRS and CDR2 YFSETQ. Trimming left V 3 bases short and J 4 bases short, with 20 bases between. The CDR3 totals 17 residues. For the CDR3, the DNA is TGCGCCAGCAGCTCCAATGGGCCCCGTAGGCATTACAATGAGCAGTTCTTC. Protein product: CASSSNGPRRHYNEQFF.

The CDR3 region has the DNA TGCAGTGCTAAAGGACAGTACTATGGCTACACCTTC. Protein product: CSAKGQYYGYTF. V is TRBV20-1 and J is TRBJ1-2; D may be TRBD1 (6 bases). V lost 4 bases and J lost 3, with 9 bases in between. Germline lookup yields CDR1 DFQATT and CDR2 SNEGSKA (reference sequence). This CDR3 is built from 12 residues.

V gene TRBV20-1 combines with J gene TRBJ1-5; 9 bases are a match to TRBD1. J lost 6 bases, V lost 5 bases, and 8 bases had no gene match. From germline, CDR1 is DFQATT and CDR2 SNEGSKA (reference sequence). The CDR3 is 14 amino acids. CDR3 residues: CSASGQGGSQPQHF. The CDR3 DNA reads TGCAGTGCTTCGGGACAGGGAGGAAGTCAGCCCCAGCATTTT.

This clonotype was counted between two and nine times. In DNA form, the CDR3 reads TGTGCCAGCAGCTTCCGACTGGGGGCCTACGAGCAGTACTTC. Its protein product is CASSFRLGAYEQYF. The chain couples TRBV7-8 to TRBJ2-7; D possibly uses TRBD1 or TRBD2 (5 bases each). Between the trimmed V and J ends, which lost 3 bases and 2 bases, there was a span of 11 bases. Germline CDR1 SGHVS, CDR2 FQNEAQ. This CDR3 comprises 14 residues.

This clonotype came up a few times. The chain is built from TRBV5-1 and TRBJ2-3; 11 bases fit TRBD2. The CDR3 runs to 16 residues. V lost 7 bases and J lost 6; bases outside the gene matches: 13. CDR1 is SGHRS, CDR2 YFSETQ, per germline. DNA for the CDR3: TGCGCCAGCGCAGGACTACTAGCGGGAGCCCCGGATACGCAGTATTTT. Translated: CASAGLLAGAPDTQYF.

This chain connects TRBV6-1 to TRBJ2-1, with D possibly called TRBD1 or TRBD2 (6 bases each). The ends were cut back, 6 bases at V and 10 bases at J, with 22 bases in the middle. The CDR3 sequence is 15 residues long. Germline V CDR1 and CDR2: MNHNS, SASEGT. CDR3 DNA sequence: TGTGCCAGCAGGAAAAGCGGGTTTAGTACAGGGGAGCAGTTCTTC. Its translation: CASRKSGFSTGEQFF.

The V and J genes are TRBV10-3 and TRBJ1-1, with 7 bases fitting TRBD1. CDR3 size: 12 residues. CDR1 is ENHRY and CDR2 is SYGVKD in the germline V gene. The trim removed 6 bases at V and 11 bases at J, leaving 9 bases unmatched. CDR3 protein: CAIRTGTSDAFF. CDR3 sequence (DNA): TGTGCCATCAGGACAGGGACCTCGGACGCTTTCTTT.

The rearrangement joins TRBV12-3 or TRBV12-4 to TRBJ2-2; TRBD1 matches at 9 bases. V gave up 6 bases and J gave up 3 bases; unmatched junction bases: 8. The length of the CDR3 is 16 residues. This CDR3 is CASSQGQGLDTGELFF. CDR3 coding DNA: TGTGCCAGCAGCCAGGGACAGGGATTGGACACCGGGGAGCTGTTTTTT.

The chain joins TRBV9 to TRBJ2-1, with 8 bases that match TRBD1. The germline V gene encodes CDR1 SGDLS and CDR2 YYNGEE. Trimming at V came to 0 bases and at J to 5 bases, leaving 4 bases not matched to a gene. There are 15 residues in the CDR3. DNA of the CDR3: TGTGCCAGCAGCGTAGGGACAGGGAGGAACAATGAGCAGTTCTTC. Translation gives CASSVGTGRNNEQFF.

The chain has TRBV24-1 and TRBJ2-4; 9 bases are a match to TRBD1. The CDR3 totals 14 residues. CDR1 and CDR2 (germline): KGHDR, SFDVKD. The junction had 4 bases not matched to a gene; V was cut back by 3 bases and J by 8 bases. The CDR3 nucleotides are TGTGCCACCAGTGATGGGGACAGGGTGGACATTCAGTACTTC. It is translated as CATSDGDRVDIQYF.

The J gene is TRBJ2-5, the V gene TRBV3-1, with TRBD2 as a possible D gene (6 bases). Germline V CDR1 and CDR2: LGHDT, YNNKEL (reference sequence). The CDR3 runs to 15 residues. Deletions cut 0 bases from V and 1 base from J, with 9 bases between. CDR3 protein: CASSQERDFQETQYF. The CDR3 DNA reads TGTGCCAGCAGCCAAGAACGGGACTTCCAAGAGACCCAGTACTTC.

This chain joins TRBV24-1 and TRBJ2-3; D may match TRBD1 or TRBD2 (5 bases each). This CDR3 is built from 15 residues. CDR1 and CDR2 (germline): KGHDR, SFDVKD. V dropped 5 bases and J dropped 5 bases, with 16 bases sitting between them. As DNA, the CDR3 is TGTGCCACCAGTGTGGGCTCCGTGGGACGAGATACGCAGTATTTT. Protein sequence: CATSVGSVGRDTQYF.

This clonotype was seen more than once but under ten times. The chain uses TRBV4-1 and TRBJ1-4; D call uncertain. This CDR3 is 17 amino acids long. V gave up 0 bases and J gave up 0 bases, with 11 bases separating them. Germline values: CDR1 MGHRA, CDR2 YSYEKL. The CDR3 nucleotides read TGCGCCAGCAGCCAAGATGGTCTGCCGTCAACTAATGAAAAACTGTTTTTT. This encodes CASSQDGLPSTNEKLFF.

The gene calls are TRBV4-1 and TRBJ1-2; 10 bases are shared with TRBD1. V was clipped by 5 bases and J by 3 bases; unmatched bases: 3. From germline, CDR1 is MGHRA and CDR2 YSYEKL. The CDR3 consists of 14 residues. The DNA of the CDR3 is TGCGCCAGCAGCATCGGACAGGGGGACTATGGCTACACCTTC. It yields the protein CASSIGQGDYGYTF.

This clonotype occurred a few times. CDR3 sequence reads: CASSLVGEQETQYF. The DNA for the CDR3 is TGTGCCAGCAGCTTGGTGGGGGAACAAGAGACCCAGTACTTC. The chain carries TRBV7-9 and TRBJ2-5; D tentatively fits TRBD1 or TRBD2 (5 bases each). The V and J ends lost 3 bases and 2 bases respectively, with 10 bases between them. Germline V CDR1 and CDR2: SEHNR, FQNEAQ (reference sequence). The CDR3 consists of 14 residues.

This clonotype was counted a few times. The V and J genes are TRBV4-1 and TRBJ2-5; a weak D match, TRBD1 (6 bases). V lost 3 bases and J 1 base, leaving 18 bases between the germline ends. This CDR3 region has 17 residues. From germline, CDR1 is MGHRA and CDR2 YSYEKL. CDR3 nucleotides: TGCGCCAGCAGCCACACAGGGTCAAAAGGCTCCCAAGAGACCCAGTACTTC. Its protein product is CASSHTGSKGSQETQYF.

There are a few counts of this clonotype. This chain connects TRBV10-3 to TRBJ2-3; 9 bases map to TRBD2. The CDR3 runs 14 residues. V dropped 5 bases and J dropped 4; count of bases not matched to a gene: 4. Germline V gives CDR1 ENHRY, CDR2 SYGVKD. The CDR3 DNA follows: TGTGCCATCAGTCCCTTAGCGGGAGCAGATACGCAGTATTTT. Its protein product is CAISPLAGADTQYF.

The V and J genes are TRBV20-1 and TRBJ2-1; 7 bases align to TRBD2. The CDR3 sequence is 14 residues long. V shed 4 bases, J shed 5 bases, and the junction held 8 bases outside the gene matches. The germline CDR1 and CDR2 sequences are DFQATT and SNEGSKA (reference sequence). CDR3 sequence: CSANSGTIHNEQFF. The CDR3 DNA is TGCAGTGCTAACTCCGGGACTATCCACAATGAGCAGTTCTTC.

This clonotype was observed many times. The genes are TRBV29-1 and TRBJ2-7; no reliable D call. CDR1 is SQVTM, CDR2 ANQGSEA, per germline. The germline V and J ends were trimmed by 6 bases and 5 bases, with 11 bases remaining between them. The CDR3 extends over 11 amino acids. In nucleotides, the CDR3 is TGCAGCGTCGGACGTAGGAACGAGCAGTACTTC. Residues: CSVGRRNEQYF.

This clonotype was seen a handful of times. The V gene is TRBV5-5, the J gene TRBJ2-7; D is possibly TRBD1 (6 bases). The V gene's germline CDR1 is SGHKS and CDR2 YYEKEE (reference sequence). Trimming cost V 0 bases and J 5 bases, with 9 bases left between them. The CDR3 is made up of 13 amino acids. The CDR3: CASSLDRVNEQYF. CDR3 nucleotides: TGTGCCAGCAGCTTGGACAGGGTAAACGAGCAGTACTTC.

This chain uses TRBV20-1 with TRBJ2-3, with a possible D match to TRBD1 (6 bases). Per germline, CDR1 DFQATT and CDR2 SNEGSKA (reference sequence). The V and J ends lost 3 bases and 2 bases respectively, with 15 bases between them. The CDR3 is made up of 15 amino acids. The CDR3 nucleotides are TGCAGTGCTAGGCCGGGACCAGGGGACACAGATACGCAGTATTTT. Protein sequence: CSARPGPGDTDTQYF.

The genes are TRBV20-1 and TRBJ2-1; a possible D gene is TRBD2 (6 bases). This CDR3 spans 13 amino acids. Germline-derived CDR1 and CDR2 are DFQATT and SNEGSKA (reference sequence). V lost 1 base, J lost 8 bases, and 12 bases lay in between. The CDR3, as DNA: TGCAGTGCTAGAGTGCTCCTAGCGTATGAGCAGTTCTTC. This sequence encodes CSARVLLAYEQFF.

This clonotype was detected only a few times. J is TRBJ2-3 and V is TRBV20-1; TRBD2 matches at 9 bases. CDR1 DFQATT and CDR2 SNEGSKA come from the germline V gene (reference sequence). The junction had 10 bases not matched to a gene; V was cut back by 5 bases and J by 7 bases. This CDR3 has 14 residues. The CDR3 region has the DNA TGCAGTGCTCATCTAGCGGGAAGGGGGAATACGCAGTATTTT. This gives the protein CSAHLAGRGNTQYF.

In its sample, this clonotype was seen once. This chain connects TRBV14 to TRBJ2-5; perhaps TRBD2 as D (5 bases). Germline V lookup: CDR1 SGHDN, CDR2 FVKESK. CDR3 length equals 14 residues. V lost 4 bases, J lost 5 bases, and 14 bases lay in between. The CDR3 sequence is CASSPRGGWETQYF. In nucleotides, the CDR3 is TGTGCCAGCAGCCCTAGAGGCGGGTGGGAGACCCAGTACTTC.